This T cell receptor beta chain was found in a study of blood T cell repertoires in COVID-19. The wider study: From the United States, Italy and Spain came samples of acute and convalescent COVID-19. PBMCs, B-cell-depleted T cells, or T cells provided the cDNA or gDNA that made up the material.

Per the original data handling: Researchers report that nucleated cell counts were estimated from reference gene primer amplification. The method was immunoSEQ multiplex PCR; TCRdb's version includes in-frame clones alone and lacks a portion of them. The V and J calls and clone size were taken over from that table, and D and trimming were inferred from the DNA. The data contain approximately 240,000 clones, about 83% of them singletons. The clonotype originates from a human donor in a cohort sampled during active COVID-19. The source material was peripheral blood.

The CDR3 reads CACELAGGNEQFF. The CDR3 nucleotides are TGTGCCTGTGAACTAGCGGGGGGGAATGAGCAGTTCTTC. V gene TRBV30 combines with J gene TRBJ2-1, with 13 bases identical to TRBD2. The trim removed 6 bases at V and 7 bases at J, leaving 3 bases unmatched. Germline V gene sequence: CDR1 GTSNPN, CDR2 SVGIG (reference sequence). This CDR3 has 13 residues.